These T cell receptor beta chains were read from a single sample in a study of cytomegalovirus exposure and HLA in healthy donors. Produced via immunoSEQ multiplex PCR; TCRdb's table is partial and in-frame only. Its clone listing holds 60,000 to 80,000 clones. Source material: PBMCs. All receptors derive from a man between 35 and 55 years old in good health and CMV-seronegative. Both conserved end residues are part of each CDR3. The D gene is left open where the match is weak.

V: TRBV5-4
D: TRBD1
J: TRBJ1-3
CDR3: CASSPGQGRNTIYF
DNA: TGTGCCAGCAGCCCCGGACAGGGGAGAAACACCATATATTTT

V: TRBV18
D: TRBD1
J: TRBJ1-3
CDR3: CASSPPGTGTGNTIYF
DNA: TGTGCCAGCTCACCTCCCGGGACAGGGACTGGAAACACCATATATTTT

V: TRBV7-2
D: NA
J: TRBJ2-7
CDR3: CASSLVAEQYF
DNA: TGTGCCAGCAGCTTAGTCGCCGAGCAGTACTTC

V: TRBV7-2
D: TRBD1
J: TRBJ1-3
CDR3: CASSLGTGAGNTIYF
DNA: TGTGCCAGCAGCTTGGGGACAGGGGCTGGAAACACCATATATTTT

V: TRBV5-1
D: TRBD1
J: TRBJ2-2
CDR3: CASSGRQGPNTGELFF
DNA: TGCGCCAGCAGCGGAAGACAGGGCCCGAACACCGGGGAGCTGTTTTTT

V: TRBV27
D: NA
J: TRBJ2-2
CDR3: CASSPTGIGELFF
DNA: TGTGCCAGCAGTCCCACAGGGATTGGGGAGCTGTTTTTT

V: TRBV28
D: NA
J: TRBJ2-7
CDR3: CASSVPFSGVKIEQYF
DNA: TGTGCCAGCAGTGTCCCCTTCTCGGGAGTAAAAATCGAGCAGTACTTC

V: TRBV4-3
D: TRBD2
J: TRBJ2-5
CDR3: CASSQTSGSGETQYF
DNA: TGCGCCAGCAGCCAAACTAGCGGGAGTGGGGAGACCCAGTACTTC

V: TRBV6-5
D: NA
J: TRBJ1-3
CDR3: CASSAQTGTGNTIYF
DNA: TGTGCCAGCAGTGCTCAAACAGGGACTGGAAACACCATATATTTT

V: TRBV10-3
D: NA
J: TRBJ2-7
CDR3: CAITRDITVHEQYF
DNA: TGTGCCATCACACGGGATATCACAGTCCACGAGCAGTACTTC

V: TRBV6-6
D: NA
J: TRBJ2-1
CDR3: CASSPRYEQFF
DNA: TGTGCCAGCAGTCCCCGTTATGAGCAGTTCTTC

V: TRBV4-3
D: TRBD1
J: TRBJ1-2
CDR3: CASSQIWGTDIDANYGYTF
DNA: TGCGCCAGCAGCCAAATTTGGGGGACAGACATAGACGCTAATTATGGCTACACCTTC

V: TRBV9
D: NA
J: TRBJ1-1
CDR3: CASSLGGGTEAFF
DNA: TGTGCCAGCAGTCTCGGGGGAGGCACTGAAGCTTTCTTT

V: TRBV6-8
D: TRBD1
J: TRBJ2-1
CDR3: CASSTIPGQGYNEQFF
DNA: TGTGCCAGCAGTACAATTCCGGGACAGGGGTACAATGAGCAGTTCTTC

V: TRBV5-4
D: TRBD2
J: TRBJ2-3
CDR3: CASSWGLAGSTDTQYF
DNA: TGTGCCAGCAGCTGGGGACTAGCGGGGTCCACAGATACGCAGTATTTT

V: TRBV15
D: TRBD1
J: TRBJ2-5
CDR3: CATSRDPTGEETQYF
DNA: TGTGCCACCAGCAGAGATCCGACAGGGGAAGAGACCCAGTACTTC

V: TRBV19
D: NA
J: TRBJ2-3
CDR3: CASSRGVALNTDTQYF
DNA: TGTGCCAGTAGCCGCGGAGTGGCACTGAACACAGATACGCAGTATTTT

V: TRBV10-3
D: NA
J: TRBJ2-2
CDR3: CVSARQADTGELFF
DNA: TGTGTCTCTGCTCGACAGGCGGACACCGGGGAGCTGTTTTTT

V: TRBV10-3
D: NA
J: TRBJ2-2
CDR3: CAISEWRDIAGELFF
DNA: TGTGCCATCAGTGAATGGAGGGATATAGCCGGGGAGCTGTTTTTT

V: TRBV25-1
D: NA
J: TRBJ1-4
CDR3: CASSGPGEGWEKLFF
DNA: TGTGCCAGCAGTGGGCCAGGGGAGGGTTGGGAAAAACTGTTTTTT

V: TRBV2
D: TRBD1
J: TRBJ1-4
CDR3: CASRKDRASEKLFF
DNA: TGTGCCAGCAGAAAGGACAGGGCCTCCGAAAAACTGTTTTTT

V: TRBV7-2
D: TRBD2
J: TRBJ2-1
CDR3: CASSLAGLAGLEQFF
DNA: TGTGCCAGCAGCTTAGCGGGACTAGCGGGACTAGAGCAGTTCTTC

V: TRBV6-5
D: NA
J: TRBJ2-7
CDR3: CASSSERVVIYEQYF
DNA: TGTGCCAGCAGTTCCGAGCGGGTAGTTATCTACGAGCAGTACTTC

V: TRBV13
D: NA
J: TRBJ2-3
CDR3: CASSPGGRDTDTQYF
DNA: TGTGCCAGCAGCCCGGGGGGCAGGGACACAGATACGCAGTATTTT

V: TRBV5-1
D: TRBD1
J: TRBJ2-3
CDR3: CASSAGTGYADTQYF
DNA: TGCGCCAGCAGCGCGGGGACAGGGTACGCAGATACGCAGTATTTT

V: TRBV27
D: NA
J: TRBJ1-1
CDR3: CASSYDPGGVTEAFF
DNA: TGTGCCAGCAGTTATGACCCTGGGGGGGTCACTGAAGCTTTCTTT

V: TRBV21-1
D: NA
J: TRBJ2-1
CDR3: CASIQCEQFF
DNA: TGTGCCAGCATTCAGTGTGAGCAGTTCTTC

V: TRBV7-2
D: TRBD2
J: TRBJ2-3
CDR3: CASSLVGLGGFTDTQYF
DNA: TGTGCCAGCAGCTTAGTGGGACTAGGGGGTTTCACAGATACGCAGTATTTT

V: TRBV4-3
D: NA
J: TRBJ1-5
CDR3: CASSLQLGQPQHF
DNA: TGCGCCAGCAGCCTCCAACTCGGGCAGCCCCAGCATTTT

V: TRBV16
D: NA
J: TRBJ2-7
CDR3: CASSRQGGYEQYF
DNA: TGTGCCAGCAGCCGGCAGGGTGGGTACGAGCAGTACTTC

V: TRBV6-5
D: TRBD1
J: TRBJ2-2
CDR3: CASSRQGQSTGELFF
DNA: TGTGCCAGCAGCCGACAGGGACAGTCAACCGGGGAGCTGTTTTTT

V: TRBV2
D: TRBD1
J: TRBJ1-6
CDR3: CASKSDRFHNSPLHF
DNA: TGTGCCAGCAAATCGGACAGGTTCCATAATTCACCCCTCCACTTT

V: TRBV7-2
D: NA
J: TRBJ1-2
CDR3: CASSSQGQRAYGYTF
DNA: TGTGCCAGCAGCTCCCAAGGACAGAGGGCTTATGGCTACACCTTC

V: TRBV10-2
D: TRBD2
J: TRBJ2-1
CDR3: CASKPLAGVSYNEQFF
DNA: TGCGCCAGCAAACCACTCGCGGGAGTTTCCTACAATGAGCAGTTCTTC

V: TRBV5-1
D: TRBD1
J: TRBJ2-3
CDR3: CASSLAQGFTDTQYF
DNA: TGCGCCAGCAGCTTGGCACAGGGGTTCACAGATACGCAGTATTTT

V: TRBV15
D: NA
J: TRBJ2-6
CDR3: CATSRPGTGANVLTF
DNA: TGTGCCACCAGCAGACCAGGGACTGGGGCCAACGTCCTGACTTTC

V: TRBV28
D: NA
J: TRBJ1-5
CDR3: CASSFADYSNQPQHF
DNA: TGTGCCAGCAGTTTCGCAGACTATAGCAATCAGCCCCAGCATTTT

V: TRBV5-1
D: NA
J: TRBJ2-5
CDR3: CASSDGTDLPETQYF
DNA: TGCGCCAGCAGCGACGGGACTGACCTCCCAGAGACCCAGTACTTC

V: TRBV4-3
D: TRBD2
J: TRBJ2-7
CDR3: CASSPVAGAGSPHEQYF
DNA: TGCGCCAGCAGCCCCGTAGCGGGGGCGGGGTCTCCCCACGAGCAGTACTTC

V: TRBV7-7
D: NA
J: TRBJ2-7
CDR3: CASSPGMGYEQYF
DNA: TGTGCTAGCAGCCCAGGAATGGGTTACGAGCAGTACTTC

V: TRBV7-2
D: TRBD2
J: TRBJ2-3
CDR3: CASSYSPQREPTEAQYF
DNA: TGTGCCAGCAGCTACAGCCCCCAGCGGGAACCTACCGAGGCGCAGTATTTT

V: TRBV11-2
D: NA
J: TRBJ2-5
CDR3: CASSAAVLGARETQYF
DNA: TGTGCCAGCAGCGCCGCGGTCCTGGGGGCCAGAGAGACCCAGTACTTC

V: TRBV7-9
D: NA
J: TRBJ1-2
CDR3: CASSLGSGINYGYTF
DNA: TGTGCCAGCAGCTTAGGTTCCGGGATTAATTATGGCTACACCTTC